This entry describes one T cell receptor beta chain. V was cut by 4 bases and J by 3 bases, with 10 bases left in between. The CDR3 has 13 residues. CDR1 LNHDA and CDR2 SQIVND come from the germline V gene (reference sequence). This entry comes from a study of blood T cell repertoires in COVID-19. For the study at large: Sites across the United States, Italy and Spain contributed samples from acute and convalescent COVID-19. From T cells, B-cell-depleted T cells, or PBMCs came the material, which was cDNA or gDNA.

Authors' data handling: Reference gene primer amplification in the assay estimated nucleated cell counts. The table came from immunoSEQ multiplex PCR; TCRdb's copy has only in-frame clones and leaves some out. V and J calls and clone size are copied from that table; D and trimming were computed from the DNA. The sample holds 250,000 or so clones; roughly 82% are singletons and the top ten take around 4.7%. This sequence was found in a woman in her 70s with acute or convalescent COVID-19. The genes are TRBV19 and TRBJ2-7; tentative D call: TRBD1 (6 bases). The sequenced sample was peripheral blood. CDR3 residues: CASSKQGNYEQYF. The CDR3 DNA sequence: TGTGCCAGTAGTAAACAGGGAAACTACGAGCAGTACTTC.